This T cell receptor (beta chain) was found in a study of human T cells and chemical hapten exposure. Study overall: Largely, small differences in pooled library volume made per-sample TCR yields vary.

Regarding time point: pre-sensitization, week 0. Noted treatment: therapeutic diphenylcyclopropenone sensitization with weekly scalp DPC. As handled by the study authors: Counting gave a median of around 89,000 TCRs per sample, with values ranging from about 23,224 to 690,600. TCRdb re-called the RACE reads with MiXCR, one entry per CDR3 protein. V and J calls and clone size were set by TCRdb, not the authors. The table includes about 260,000 distinct CDR3 sequences, 7% to 10% detected once. This CDR3 is 15 amino acids long. CDR1 is SQVTM and CDR2 is ANQGSEA in the germline V gene. The V end was cut by 5 bases, the J end by 3 bases, with 19 bases between.

Sequences were derived from whole blood, sampled in connection with sensitization to the hapten diphenylcyclopropenone (DPC). The sequence was collected from a middle-aged woman with alopecia areata. Some clones in this sample may be carry-over from other donors' samples. This sequence joins TRBV29-1 and TRBJ1-1; D uncertain. The CDR3 sequence: CSVLRGNPSDTEAFF. CDR3 sequence (DNA): TGCAGCGTTCTTCGGGGAAACCCCTCGGACACTGAAGCTTTCTTT.